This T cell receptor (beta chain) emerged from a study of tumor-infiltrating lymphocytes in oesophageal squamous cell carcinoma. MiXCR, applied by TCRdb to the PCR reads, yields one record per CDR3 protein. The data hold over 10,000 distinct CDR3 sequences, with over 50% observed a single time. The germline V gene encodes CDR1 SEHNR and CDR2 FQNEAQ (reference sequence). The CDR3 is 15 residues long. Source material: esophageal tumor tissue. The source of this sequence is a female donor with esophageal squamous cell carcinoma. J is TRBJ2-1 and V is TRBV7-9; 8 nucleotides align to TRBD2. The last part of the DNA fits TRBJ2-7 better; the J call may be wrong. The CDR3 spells CASSLAGTREDEQYF. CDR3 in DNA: TGTGCCAGCAGCTTAGCCGGGACTAGGGAAGACGAGCAGTACTTC.